Listed here are 24 T cell receptor beta chains from one sample, sequenced in a study of blood T cell repertoires in COVID-19. Assay: immunoSEQ multiplex PCR; the TCRdb copy retains only in-frame clones and omits some. The profile shows around 320,000 clones, about 90% of them singletons. The sample consisted of PBMCs or T cells enriched from blood (not recorded which). The receptors stem from a woman under 30 with acute COVID-19.

Here the CDR3 DNA reads TGTGCCAGCAGCGGGACAGGGGGGGCTAAGACTGAAGCTTTCTTT. Its protein is CASSGTGGAKTEAFF. The chain carries TRBV9 and TRBJ1-1, with 10 bases that match TRBD1. The CDR3 has 15 residues. The germline gives CDR1 SGDLS, CDR2 YYNGEE. J lost 5 bases, V lost 3 bases, and 7 bases had no gene match.

The rearrangement joins TRBV5-1 to TRBJ1-6, with 8 positions matching TRBD1. The CDR3 is 17 residues long. Germline V CDR1 and CDR2: SGHRS, YFSETQ. V dropped 2 bases and J dropped 2; count of bases not matched to a gene: 6. CDR3 protein: CASSFSTGGAYNSPLHF. The CDR3 DNA reads TGCGCCAGCAGCTTTTCTACAGGGGGAGCCTATAATTCACCCCTCCACTTT.

The rearrangement joins TRBV9 to TRBJ2-7, with 11 bases that match TRBD2. The CDR3 contains 15 residues. With V trimmed by 4 bases and J by 7 bases, 10 bases remained unmatched. Germline V gene lookup returns CDR1 SGDLS and CDR2 YYNGEE. The CDR3 coding sequence is TGTGCCAGCAGCCCGGGACTAGCGGAGGCCGGGGAGCAGTACTTC. Amino acid sequence: CASSPGLAEAGEQYF.

V gene TRBV4-2 combines with J gene TRBJ2-2, with D possibly matching TRBD2 (6 bases). CDR1 and CDR2 (germline): LGHNA, YNFKEQ. V lost 4 bases to trimming and J lost 1 base, with 13 bases between them. This CDR3 is 16 amino acids long. The CDR3 nucleotides read TGTGCCAGCAGCCCGCCGGGACTGCTGAACACCGGGGAGCTGTTTTTT. It codes for CASSPPGLLNTGELFF.

The J gene is TRBJ1-5, the V gene TRBV10-2; 10 positions agree with TRBD1. Germline V gene sequence: CDR1 WSHSY, CDR2 SAAADI. This CDR3 spans 15 amino acids. V lost 5 bases, J lost 2 bases, and 3 bases stayed unmatched. The DNA for the CDR3 is TGCGCCAGCAGTCAAGGACAGGGGGGCAATCAGCCCCAGCATTTT. Translation: CASSQGQGGNQPQHF.

The CDR3 bases are TGTGCCAGCAGTTACTCTAGCGGGAACACCGGGGAGCTGTTTTTT. It specifies CASSYSSGNTGELFF. The chain combines TRBV6-5 with TRBJ2-2; tentatively, D is TRBD2 (6 bases). Germline lookup yields CDR1 MNHEY and CDR2 SVGAGI. V shed 0 bases and J shed 1 base, with 6 bases lying between them. The CDR3 is made up of 15 amino acids.

This sequence joins TRBV19 and TRBJ2-5; TRBD2 matches 13 bases. Germline assignment: CDR1 LNHDA and CDR2 SQIVND (reference sequence). The CDR3 has 16 amino acids. V dropped 5 bases and J dropped 5; count of bases not matched to a gene: 8. For the CDR3, the DNA is TGTGCCAGTAGTTTACTAGCGGGAGGGCTTGAGGAGACCCAGTACTTC. Translation: CASSLLAGGLEETQYF.

The chain uses TRBV19 and TRBJ1-4, with TRBD1 as a possible D gene (5 bases). This CDR3 is 13 amino acids long. Between the trimmed V and J ends, which lost 6 bases and 3 bases, there was a span of 8 bases. Germline assignment: CDR1 LNHDA and CDR2 SQIVND (reference sequence). The CDR3: CASRGPPNEKLFF. The CDR3 DNA sequence: TGTGCCAGTAGGGGGCCCCCTAATGAAAAACTGTTTTTT.

The V and J genes are TRBV9 and TRBJ2-2, with TRBD2 matching 12 bases. V shed 2 bases and J 5 bases; nucleotides not matched to a gene: 4. From germline, CDR1 is SGDLS and CDR2 YYNGEE. This CDR3 is built from 16 residues. CDR3 sequence reads: CASSVGLAGRTGELFF. CDR3 nucleotide sequence: TGTGCCAGCAGCGTCGGACTAGCGGGAAGAACCGGGGAGCTGTTTTTT.

The rearrangement links TRBV28 to TRBJ2-7, with no clear D. V gave up 5 bases and J gave up 6 bases, with 8 bases separating them. Germline loops: CDR1 MDHEN, CDR2 SYDVKM. The length of the CDR3 is 11 residues. In DNA, the CDR3 is TGTGCCAGCAGTGGCATTCGCGAGCAGTACTTC. This encodes CASSGIREQYF.

The chain uses TRBV5-5 and TRBJ2-5; 8 bases fit TRBD1. CDR3 length: 15 amino acids. V shed 0 bases and J 6 bases; nucleotides not matched to a gene: 7. The germline V gene has CDR1 SGHKS and CDR2 YYEKEE (reference sequence). The CDR3 here is CASSLAGTGGKTQYF. In DNA, the CDR3 is TGTGCCAGCAGCTTGGCCGGGACAGGCGGGAAGACCCAGTACTTC.

The V gene is TRBV27, the J gene TRBJ1-5; D unresolved. CDR1 MNHEY and CDR2 SMNVEV come from the germline V gene (reference sequence). This CDR3 has 14 amino acids. The V and J ends lost 2 bases and 2 bases respectively, with 7 bases between them. CDR3 loop: CASSLTLGNQPQHF. Here the CDR3 DNA reads TGTGCCAGCAGTTTAACTCTTGGCAATCAGCCCCAGCATTTT.

The chain links TRBV7-3 to TRBJ2-1, with TRBD1 as a possible D gene (6 bases). This CDR3 comprises 16 residues. Trimming took 5 bases from V and 4 from J, leaving 18 bases between them. Germline V CDR1 and CDR2: SGHTA, FQGTGA. CDR3 DNA: TGTGCCAGCAGCGATCGTACAGGGTACTCATACAATGAGCAGTTCTTC. Its protein product is CASSDRTGYSYNEQFF. The full variable domain, completed using reference TRBV7-3 and TRBJ2-1, is GAGVSQTPSNKVTEKGKYVELRCDPISGHTALYWYRQSLGQGPEFLIYFQGTGAADDSGLPNDRFFAVRPEGSVSTLKIQRTERGDSAVYLCASSDRTGYSYNEQFFGPGTRLTVL.

This chain uses TRBV5-1 with TRBJ2-2; possibly TRBD2 for D (6 bases). The CDR3 spans 15 residues. From germline, CDR1 is SGHRS and CDR2 YFSETQ. V shed 6 bases and J shed 0 bases, with 12 bases lying between them. In nucleotides, the CDR3 is TGCGCCAGCACGCCTTCTAGCGCGAACACCGGGGAGCTGTTTTTT. Its translation is CASTPSSANTGELFF.

The chain links TRBV12-3 or TRBV12-4 to TRBJ2-7, with TRBD2 as a possible D gene (5 bases). Trimming removed 7 bases from V and 5 bases from J, with 12 bases in between. The CDR3 covers 12 residues. The CDR3 coding sequence is TGTGCCAGCACCGGGGAATCCCACGAGCAGTACTTC. This sequence encodes CASTGESHEQYF.

The chain uses TRBV5-1 and TRBJ1-3; 7 bases agree with TRBD1. Trimming took 5 bases from V and 3 from J; bases not matched to a gene: 8. The germline CDR1 and CDR2 sequences are SGHRS and YFSETQ. This CDR3 comprises 15 residues. The DNA for the CDR3 is TGCGCCAGCAGGCACCCGCGGGACAGTGGAAACACCATATATTTT. Encoded protein: CASRHPRDSGNTIYF.

DNA for the CDR3: TGTGCCAGCAGCTTCCCCGGTGGGCCCCTCGACACCATATATTTT. Residues: CASSFPGGPLDTIYF. This chain links TRBV7-9 with TRBJ1-3, with D unclear. In germline, CDR1 is SEHNR, CDR2 FQNEAQ (reference sequence). The CDR3 has 15 residues. The V end was cut by 3 bases, the J end by 8 bases, with 17 bases between.

V gene TRBV19 combines with J gene TRBJ1-2; D remains unclear. From germline, CDR1 is LNHDA and CDR2 SQIVND (reference sequence). The V end lost 5 bases, the J end lost 8 bases, and 9 bases lay between the germline ends. The CDR3 is 11 amino acids. For the CDR3, the DNA is TGTGCCAGTAGTCGACACGCCGGCTACACCTTC. Protein product: CASSRHAGYTF.

The chain uses TRBV3-1 (or the pseudogene TRBV3-2) and TRBJ1-3; 9 nucleotides align to TRBD1. This CDR3 contains 16 residues. Germline V CDR1 and CDR2: LGHDT, YNNKEL (reference sequence). V was pared by 6 bases and J by 0 bases, with 6 bases of the junction left unmatched. The CDR3 nucleotides are TGTGCCAGCAGGACCGGGACAGGGAGCTCTGGAAACACCATATATTTT. This encodes CASRTGTGSSGNTIYF.

V and J are TRBV6-5 and TRBJ1-4; D not certain. This CDR3 comprises 15 residues. V lost 4 bases to trimming and J lost 3 bases, with 12 bases between them. Germline CDR1 and CDR2: MNHEY and SVGAGI. The CDR3 nucleotides read TGTGCCAGCAGTTTCGACCTGAGGTCTAATGAAAAACTGTTTTTT. Translation gives CASSFDLRSNEKLFF.

This clone was found once. CDR3 sequence reads: CASSLKPGPYNSPLHF. The CDR3, as DNA: TGTGCCAGCAGCTTAAAGCCAGGCCCTTATAATTCACCCCTCCACTTT. V and J are TRBV11-2 and TRBJ1-6; D is unclear. This CDR3 spans 16 amino acids. Trimming left V 2 bases short and J 4 bases short, with 12 bases between. Germline V gives CDR1 SGHAT, CDR2 FQNNGV.

The rearrangement joins TRBV11-2 to TRBJ2-2; D possibly corresponds to TRBD2 (6 bases). This CDR3 is built from 16 residues. CDR1 is SGHAT and CDR2 is FQNNGV in the germline V gene. V was pared by 1 base and J by 1 base, with 10 bases between. CDR3 sequence (DNA): TGTGCCAGCAGCTTAGTTGGGGGGAGGAACACCGGGGAGCTGTTTTTT. This codes for CASSLVGGRNTGELFF.

This clone showed up just once. The chain has TRBV11-2 and TRBJ1-5; possible D gene TRBD1, 5 bases. Germline CDR1 and CDR2: SGHAT and FQNNGV. Trimming shortened V by 0 bases and J by 7 bases, and 13 bases separated the two germline ends. CDR3 length equals 15 residues. The CDR3 reads CASSLEGRVDQPQHF. CDR3 coding DNA: TGTGCCAGCAGCTTAGAGGGCAGGGTGGACCAGCCCCAGCATTTT.

This chain links TRBV14 with TRBJ1-2; a weak D match, TRBD1 (5 bases). V gave up 4 bases and J gave up 6 bases, with 21 bases separating them. The germline V gene has CDR1 SGHDN and CDR2 FVKESK. The CDR3 spans 16 residues. CDR3 sequence: CASSRKIGQMLDGYTF. CDR3 bases: TGTGCCAGCAGCCGAAAGATAGGACAAATGTTGGATGGCTACACCTTC.